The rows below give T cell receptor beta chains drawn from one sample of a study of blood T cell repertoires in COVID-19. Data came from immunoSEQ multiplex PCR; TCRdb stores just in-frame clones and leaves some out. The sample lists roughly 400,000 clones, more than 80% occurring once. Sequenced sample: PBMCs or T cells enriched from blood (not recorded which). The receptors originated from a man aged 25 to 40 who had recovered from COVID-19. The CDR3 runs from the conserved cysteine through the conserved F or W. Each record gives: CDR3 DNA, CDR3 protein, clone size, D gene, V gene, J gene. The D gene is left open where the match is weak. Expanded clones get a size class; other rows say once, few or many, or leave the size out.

DNA: TGTGCCAGCAGCTTAAGGTGGCGGGAGGCCTCCACCGGGGAGCTGTTTTTT
CDR3: CASSLRWREASTGELFF
size: once
D: TRBD2
V: TRBV7-2
J: TRBJ2-2

DNA: TGTGCCTGGATTCCTGGCGGGAGCTCTGTCGAGCAGTACTTC
CDR3: CAWIPGGSSVEQYF
size: NA
D: TRBD2
V: TRBV30
J: TRBJ2-7

DNA: TGCGCCAGCGCCGGGCTAGCCTACGCAGATACGCAGTATTTT
CDR3: CASAGLAYADTQYF
size: NA
D: NA
V: TRBV5-1
J: TRBJ2-3

DNA: TGCGCCAGCAGCTTAACAGGACCTGACTCTGGAAACACCATATATTTT
CDR3: CASSLTGPDSGNTIYF
size: NA
D: NA
V: TRBV5-1
J: TRBJ1-3

DNA: TGTGCCAGCAGCTTAGAGTACAGTCATGGCTACACCTTC
CDR3: CASSLEYSHGYTF
size: NA
D: NA
V: TRBV11-2
J: TRBJ1-2

DNA: TGTGCCAGCAGCTCTCAGGCGACCTATGGCTACACCTTC
CDR3: CASSSQATYGYTF
size: once
D: NA
V: TRBV7-8
J: TRBJ1-2

DNA: TGTGCCAGCAGGTTAGCGGGAGCTTCCTACGAGCAGTACTTC
CDR3: CASRLAGASYEQYF
size: NA
D: TRBD2
V: TRBV6-1
J: TRBJ2-7

DNA: TGTGCCAGCAGCCAAGGTACAACCCGGCCCCAGCATTTT
CDR3: CASSQGTTRPQHF
size: NA
D: NA
V: TRBV3-1/TRBV3-2
J: TRBJ1-5

DNA: TGTGCCAGCAGTTACCGGGTCTTACAGGGGAACTATGGCTACACCTTC
CDR3: CASSYRVLQGNYGYTF
size: NA
D: TRBD1
V: TRBV6-5
J: TRBJ1-2

DNA: TGTGCCAGCAGCAGGGAATGGGGCGAGCAGTACTTC
CDR3: CASSREWGEQYF
size: NA
D: NA
V: TRBV6-5
J: TRBJ2-7

DNA: TGTGCCTGGAGTGCTGGACTAGCGGGAGGACTGTTCTTC
CDR3: CAWSAGLAGGLFF
size: NA
D: TRBD2
V: TRBV30
J: TRBJ2-1

DNA: TGTGCCAGCAGCTTAGCCCTGGAGGGACTACTCGAAAAACTGTTTTTT
CDR3: CASSLALEGLLEKLFF
size: few
D: NA
V: TRBV7-9
J: TRBJ1-4

DNA: TGTGCCAGCTCACCGCTCGCTAGCGGGAGTATAAATGAGCAGTTCTTC
CDR3: CASSPLASGSINEQFF
size: NA
D: TRBD2
V: TRBV18
J: TRBJ2-1

DNA: TGTGCCAGCAGCCTCAGAGGGACAGGGACCTATGGAGATGGCTACACCTTC
CDR3: CASSLRGTGTYGDGYTF
size: NA
D: TRBD1
V: TRBV3-1/TRBV3-2
J: TRBJ1-2

DNA: TGTGCCAGCTCCCCGGGGGGGGCGCCGGACAATGAAAAACTGTTTTTT
CDR3: CASSPGGAPDNEKLFF
size: NA
D: NA
V: TRBV28
J: TRBJ1-4

DNA: TGTGCCAGCAGCCCCGGACAGGGCTGGACTGAAGCTTTCTTT
CDR3: CASSPGQGWTEAFF
size: NA
D: TRBD1
V: TRBV9
J: TRBJ1-1